This T cell receptor (beta chain) was profiled in a study of blood T cell repertoires in COVID-19. About the research overall: COVID-19 samples from acute and convalescent phases originated in the United States, Italy and Spain. T cells, B-cell-depleted T cells, or PBMCs supplied cDNA or gDNA.

The J segment lost 0 bases and the V segment lost 6 bases, leaving 4 bases of the junction unmatched. This CDR3 has 15 residues. The germline V gene encodes CDR1 KGHSH and CDR2 LQKENI. The data were produced by immunoSEQ multiplex PCR, yet TCRdb's version contains in-frame clones alone and is incomplete. Of 55,000 to 80,000 clones in the sample, roughly 81% were seen once. The chain couples TRBV18 to TRBJ2-2; 7 bases fit TRBD2. The sample consisted of peripheral blood. This clonotype originated in a human donor in a cohort sampled during active COVID-19. This CDR3 reads CASSLSGANTGELFF. The CDR3 region has the DNA TGTGCCAGCTCCTTAAGCGGGGCGAACACCGGGGAGCTGTTTTTT.